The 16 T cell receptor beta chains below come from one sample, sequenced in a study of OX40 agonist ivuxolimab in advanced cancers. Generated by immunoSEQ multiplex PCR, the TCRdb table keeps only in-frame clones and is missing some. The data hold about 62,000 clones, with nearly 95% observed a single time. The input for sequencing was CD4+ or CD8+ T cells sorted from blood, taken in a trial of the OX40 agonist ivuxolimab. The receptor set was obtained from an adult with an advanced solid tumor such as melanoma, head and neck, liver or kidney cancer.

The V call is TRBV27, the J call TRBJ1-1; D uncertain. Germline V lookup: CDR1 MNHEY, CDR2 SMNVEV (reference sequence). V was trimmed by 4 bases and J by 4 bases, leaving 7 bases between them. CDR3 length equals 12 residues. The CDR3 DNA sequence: TGTGCCAGCAGTTCCGGTTTCACTGAAGCTTTCTTT. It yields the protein CASSSGFTEAFF.

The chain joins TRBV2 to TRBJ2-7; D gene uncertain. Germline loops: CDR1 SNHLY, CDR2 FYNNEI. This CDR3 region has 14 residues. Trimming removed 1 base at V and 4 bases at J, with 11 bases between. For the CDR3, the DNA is TGTGCCAGCAGTGAAGTTGTAATCTCGTACGAGCAGTACTTC. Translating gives CASSEVVISYEQYF. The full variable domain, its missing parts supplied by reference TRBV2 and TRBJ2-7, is EPEVTQTPSHQVTQMGQEVILRCVPISNHLYFYWYRQILGQKVEFLVSFYNNEISEKSEIFDDQFSVERPDGSNFTLKIRSTKLEDSAMYFCASSEVVISYEQYFGPGTRLTVT.

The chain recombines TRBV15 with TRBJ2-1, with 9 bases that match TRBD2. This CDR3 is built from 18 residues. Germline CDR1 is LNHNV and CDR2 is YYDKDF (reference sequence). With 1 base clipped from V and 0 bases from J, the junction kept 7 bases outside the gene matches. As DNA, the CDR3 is TGTGCCACCAGCAGAGTCCCGTCAGCGGGAGGCTCCTACAATGAGCAGTTCTTC. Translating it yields CATSRVPSAGGSYNEQFF.

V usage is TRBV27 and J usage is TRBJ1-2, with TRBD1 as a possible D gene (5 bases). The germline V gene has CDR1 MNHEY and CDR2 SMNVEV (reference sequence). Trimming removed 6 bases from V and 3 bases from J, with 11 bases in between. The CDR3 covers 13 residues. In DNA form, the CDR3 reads TGTGCCAGCAGCCGGGACCCCCACTATGGCTACACCTTC. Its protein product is CASSRDPHYGYTF.

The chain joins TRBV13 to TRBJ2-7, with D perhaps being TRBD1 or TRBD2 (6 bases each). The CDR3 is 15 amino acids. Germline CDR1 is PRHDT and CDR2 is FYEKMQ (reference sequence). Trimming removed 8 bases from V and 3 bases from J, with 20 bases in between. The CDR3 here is CASGGQGAPNYEQYF. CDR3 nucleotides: TGTGCCAGCGGGGGGCAGGGCGCGCCGAACTACGAGCAGTACTTC.

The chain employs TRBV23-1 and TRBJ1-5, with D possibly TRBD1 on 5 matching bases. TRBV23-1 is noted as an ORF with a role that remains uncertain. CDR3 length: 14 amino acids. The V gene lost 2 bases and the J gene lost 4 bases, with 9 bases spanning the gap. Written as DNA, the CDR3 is TGCGCCAGCAGTCAAAGGGACGGAAATCAGCCCCAGCATTTT. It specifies CASSQRDGNQPQHF.

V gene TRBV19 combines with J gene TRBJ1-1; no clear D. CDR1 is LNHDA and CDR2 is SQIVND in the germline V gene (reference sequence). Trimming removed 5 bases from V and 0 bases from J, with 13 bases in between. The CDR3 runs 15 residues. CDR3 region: CASSPSVGLNTEAFF. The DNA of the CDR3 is TGTGCCAGTAGTCCATCGGTGGGTTTGAACACTGAAGCTTTCTTT.

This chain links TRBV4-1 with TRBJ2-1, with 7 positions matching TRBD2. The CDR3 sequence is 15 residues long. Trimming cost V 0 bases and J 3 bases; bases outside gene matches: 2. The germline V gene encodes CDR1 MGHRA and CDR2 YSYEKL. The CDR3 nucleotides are TGCGCCAGCAGCCAAGATGCGGGGGACTACAATGAGCAGTTCTTC. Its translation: CASSQDAGDYNEQFF.

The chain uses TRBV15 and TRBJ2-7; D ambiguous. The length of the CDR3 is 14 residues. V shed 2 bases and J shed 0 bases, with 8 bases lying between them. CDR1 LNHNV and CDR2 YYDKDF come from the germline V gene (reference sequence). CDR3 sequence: CATSRTGLSYEQYF. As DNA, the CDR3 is TGTGCCACCAGCAGAACGGGCCTCTCCTACGAGCAGTACTTC.

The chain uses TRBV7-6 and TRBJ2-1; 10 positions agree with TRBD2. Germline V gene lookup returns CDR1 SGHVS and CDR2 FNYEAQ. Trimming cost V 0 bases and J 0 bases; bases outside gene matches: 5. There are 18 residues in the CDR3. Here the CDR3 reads CASSLASGRVSSYNEQFF. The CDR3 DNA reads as TGTGCCAGCAGCTTAGCCAGCGGGAGGGTGAGCTCCTACAATGAGCAGTTCTTC.

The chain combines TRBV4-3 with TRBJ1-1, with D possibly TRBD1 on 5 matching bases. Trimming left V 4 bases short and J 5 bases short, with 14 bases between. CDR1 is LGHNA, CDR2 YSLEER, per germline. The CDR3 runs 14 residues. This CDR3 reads CASSPLEGHTEAFF. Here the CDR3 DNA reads TGCGCCAGCAGCCCTCTAGAGGGGCATACTGAAGCTTTCTTT.

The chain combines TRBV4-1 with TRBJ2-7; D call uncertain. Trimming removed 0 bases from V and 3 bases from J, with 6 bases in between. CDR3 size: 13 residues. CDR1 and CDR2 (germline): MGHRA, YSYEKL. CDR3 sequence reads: CASSQDAFYEQYF. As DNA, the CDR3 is TGCGCCAGCAGCCAAGATGCTTTCTACGAGCAGTACTTC.

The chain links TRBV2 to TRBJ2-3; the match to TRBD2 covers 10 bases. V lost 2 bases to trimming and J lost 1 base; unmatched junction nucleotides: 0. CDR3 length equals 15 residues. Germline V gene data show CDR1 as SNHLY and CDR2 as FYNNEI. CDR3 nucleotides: TGTGCCAGCAGTGAACTAGCGGGGGGCACAGATACGCAGTATTTT. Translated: CASSELAGGTDTQYF.

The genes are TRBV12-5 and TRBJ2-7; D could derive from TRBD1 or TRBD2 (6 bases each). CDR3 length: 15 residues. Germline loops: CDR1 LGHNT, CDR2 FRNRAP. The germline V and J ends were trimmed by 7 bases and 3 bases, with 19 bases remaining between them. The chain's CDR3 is CASALPTGANYEQYF. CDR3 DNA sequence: TGTGCTAGTGCCTTGCCGACGGGGGCGAACTACGAGCAGTACTTC.

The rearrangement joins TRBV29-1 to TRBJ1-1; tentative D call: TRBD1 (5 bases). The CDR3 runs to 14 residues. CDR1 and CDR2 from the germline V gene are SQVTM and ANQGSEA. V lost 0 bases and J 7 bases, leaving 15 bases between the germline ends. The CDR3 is CSVEDPRQRGEAFF. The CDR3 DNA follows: TGCAGCGTTGAAGACCCTAGACAAAGGGGTGAAGCTTTCTTT. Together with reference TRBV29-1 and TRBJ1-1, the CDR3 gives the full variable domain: SAVISQKPSRDICQRGTSLTIQCQVDSQVTMMFWYRQQPGQSLTLIATANQGSEATYESGFVIDKFPISRPNLTFSTLTVSNMSPEDSSIYLCSVEDPRQRGEAFFGQGTRLTVV.

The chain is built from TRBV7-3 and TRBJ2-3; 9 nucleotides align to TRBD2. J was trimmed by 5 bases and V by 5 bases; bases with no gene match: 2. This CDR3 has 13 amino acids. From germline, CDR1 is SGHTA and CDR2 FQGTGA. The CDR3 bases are TGTGCCAGCAGCCTACTAGCGGGAGATACGCAGTATTTT. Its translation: CASSLLAGDTQYF. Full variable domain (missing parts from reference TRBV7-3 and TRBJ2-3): GAGVSQTPSNKVTEKGKYVELRCDPISGHTALYWYRQSLGQGPEFLIYFQGTGAADDSGLPNDRFFAVRPEGSVSTLKIQRTERGDSAVYLCASSLLAGDTQYFGPGTRLTVL.